Given below is one T cell receptor (beta chain) in context. The antigen is unknown. The V end lost 0 bases, the J end lost 4 bases, and 4 bases lay between the germline ends. The CDR3 contains 12 residues. Germline CDR1 LNHNV, CDR2 YYDKDF (reference sequence). The data belong to a study of cytotoxic CD8 clonotypes in ibrutinib-treated CLL. Study summary: More than 9 relapsed/refractory, more than 14 treatment-naive; some 17 IGHV unmutated. Study-level findings and limits: Age-matched healthy donor levels were exceeded by baseline clonality, which tracked circulating CD8+ T-cell counts. Public clonotypes occurred uncommonly; on treatment, they contracted or remained stable. The study found clonality rose at ibrutinib response, then fell toward baseline at progression.

Assay used: immunoSEQ multiplex PCR; TCRdb lists only in-frame clones, some missing. The sample has tens of thousands of clones; more than 70% are singletons. The source material was PBMCs, sampled after 12 months of ibrutinib treatment. The chain has TRBV15 and TRBJ2-7; D is uncertain. This TCR derives from a human donor with chronic lymphocytic leukemia. This CDR3 reads CATSRDRYEQYF. The DNA for the CDR3 is TGTGCCACCAGCAGAGACAGATACGAGCAGTACTTC.